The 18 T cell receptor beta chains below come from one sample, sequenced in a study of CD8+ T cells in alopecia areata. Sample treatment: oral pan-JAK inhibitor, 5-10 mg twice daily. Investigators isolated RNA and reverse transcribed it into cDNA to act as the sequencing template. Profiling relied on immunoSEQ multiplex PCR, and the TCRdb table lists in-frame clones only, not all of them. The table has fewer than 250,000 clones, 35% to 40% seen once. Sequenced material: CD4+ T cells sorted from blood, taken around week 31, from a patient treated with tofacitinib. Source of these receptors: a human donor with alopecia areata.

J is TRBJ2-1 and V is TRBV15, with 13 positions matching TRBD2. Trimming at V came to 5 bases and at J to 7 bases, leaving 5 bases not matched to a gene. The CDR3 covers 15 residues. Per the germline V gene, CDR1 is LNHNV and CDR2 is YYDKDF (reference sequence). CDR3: CATSLRTSGSNEQFF. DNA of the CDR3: TGTGCCACCAGCTTACGGACTAGCGGGAGTAATGAGCAGTTCTTC.

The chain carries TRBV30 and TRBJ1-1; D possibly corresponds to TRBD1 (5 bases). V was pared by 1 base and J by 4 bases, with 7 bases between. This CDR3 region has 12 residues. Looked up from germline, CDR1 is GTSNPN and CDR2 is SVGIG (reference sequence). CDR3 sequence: CAWSGGSTEAFF. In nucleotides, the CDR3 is TGTGCCTGGAGTGGGGGCTCCACTGAAGCTTTCTTT.

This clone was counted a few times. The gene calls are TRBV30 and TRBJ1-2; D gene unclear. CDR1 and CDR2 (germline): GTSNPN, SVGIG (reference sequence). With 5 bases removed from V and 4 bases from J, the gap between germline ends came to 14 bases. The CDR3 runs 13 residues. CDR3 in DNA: TGTGCCTGGGCCCCGTCAGCGACCTATGGCTACACCTTC. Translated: CAWAPSATYGYTF.

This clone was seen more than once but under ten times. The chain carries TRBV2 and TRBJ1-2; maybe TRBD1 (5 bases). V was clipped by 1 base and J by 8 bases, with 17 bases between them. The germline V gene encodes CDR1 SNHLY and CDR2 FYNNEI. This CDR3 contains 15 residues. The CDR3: CASSEGRQPKRGYTF. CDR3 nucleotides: TGTGCCAGCAGTGAAGGGAGACAGCCAAAGAGGGGCTACACCTTC.

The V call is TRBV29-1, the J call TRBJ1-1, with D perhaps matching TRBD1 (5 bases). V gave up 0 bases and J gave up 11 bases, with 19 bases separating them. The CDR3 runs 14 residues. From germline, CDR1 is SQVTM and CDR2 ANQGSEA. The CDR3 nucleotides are TGCAGCGTTGAAGAGTGGACCCGAGGGACGGGGGCTTTCTTT. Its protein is CSVEEWTRGTGAFF. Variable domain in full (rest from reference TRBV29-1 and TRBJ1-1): SAVISQKPSRDICQRGTSLTIQCQVDSQVTMMFWYRQQPGQSLTLIATANQGSEATYESGFVIDKFPISRPNLTFSTLTVSNMSPEDSSIYLCSVEEWTRGTGAFFGQGTRLTVV.

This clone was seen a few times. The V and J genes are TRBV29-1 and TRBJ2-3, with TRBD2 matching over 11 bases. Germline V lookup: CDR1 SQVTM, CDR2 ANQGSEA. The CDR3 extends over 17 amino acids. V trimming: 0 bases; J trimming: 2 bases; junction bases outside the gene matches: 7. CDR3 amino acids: CSVEDRGTSGNTDTQYF. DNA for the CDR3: TGCAGCGTTGAAGATCGCGGGACTAGCGGAAACACAGATACGCAGTATTTT.

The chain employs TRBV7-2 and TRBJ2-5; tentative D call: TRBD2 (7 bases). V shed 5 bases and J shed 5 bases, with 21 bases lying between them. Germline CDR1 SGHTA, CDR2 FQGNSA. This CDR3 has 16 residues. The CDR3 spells CASSPDWGGASETQYF. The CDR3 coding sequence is TGTGCCAGCAGCCCCGATTGGGGGGGGGCGAGTGAGACCCAGTACTTC.

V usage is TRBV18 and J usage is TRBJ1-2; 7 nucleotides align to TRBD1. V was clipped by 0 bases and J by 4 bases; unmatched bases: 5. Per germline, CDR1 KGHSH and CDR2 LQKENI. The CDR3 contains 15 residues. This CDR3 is CASSPPGQGGYGYTF. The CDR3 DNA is TGTGCCAGCTCACCACCCGGGCAGGGGGGCTATGGCTACACCTTC.

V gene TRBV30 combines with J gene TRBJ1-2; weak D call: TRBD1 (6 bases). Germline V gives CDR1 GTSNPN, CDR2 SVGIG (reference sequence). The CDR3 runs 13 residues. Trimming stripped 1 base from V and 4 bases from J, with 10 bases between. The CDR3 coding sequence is TGTGCCTGGAGTGGAGGGGGGATCTATGGCTACACCTTC. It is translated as CAWSGGGIYGYTF.

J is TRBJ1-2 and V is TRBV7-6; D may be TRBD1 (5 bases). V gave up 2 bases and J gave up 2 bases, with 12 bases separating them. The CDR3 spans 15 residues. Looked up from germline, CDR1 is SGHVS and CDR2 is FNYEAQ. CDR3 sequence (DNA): TGTGCCAGCAGCTTATCGGGGGGAGGGAACTATGGCTACACCTTC. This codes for CASSLSGGGNYGYTF.

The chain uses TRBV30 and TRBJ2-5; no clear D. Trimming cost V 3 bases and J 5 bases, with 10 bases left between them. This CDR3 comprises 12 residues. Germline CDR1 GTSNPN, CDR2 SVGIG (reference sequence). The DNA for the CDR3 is TGTGCCTGGAGCGGGCTCGTTGAGACCCAGTACTTC. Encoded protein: CAWSGLVETQYF.

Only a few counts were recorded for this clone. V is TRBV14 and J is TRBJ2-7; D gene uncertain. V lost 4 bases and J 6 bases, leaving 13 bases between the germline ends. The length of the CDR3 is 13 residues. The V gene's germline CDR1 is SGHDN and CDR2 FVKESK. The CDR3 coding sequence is TGTGCCAGCAGCCCGACCAAGTGGGGCGAGCAGTACTTC. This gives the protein CASSPTKWGEQYF.

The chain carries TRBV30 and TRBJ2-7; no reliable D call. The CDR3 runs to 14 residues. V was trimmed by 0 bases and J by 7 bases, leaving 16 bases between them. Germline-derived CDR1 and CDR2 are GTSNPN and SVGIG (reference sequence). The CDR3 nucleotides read TGTGCCTGGAGTGTATGGGGTCCAATTGGTGAGCAGTACTTC. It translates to CAWSVWGPIGEQYF. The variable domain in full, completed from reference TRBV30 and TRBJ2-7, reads SQTIHQWPATLVQPVGSPLSLECTVEGTSNPNLYWYRQAAGRGLQLLFYSVGIGQISSEVPQNLSASRPQDRQFILSSKKLLLSDSGFYLCAWSVWGPIGEQYFGPGTRLTVT.

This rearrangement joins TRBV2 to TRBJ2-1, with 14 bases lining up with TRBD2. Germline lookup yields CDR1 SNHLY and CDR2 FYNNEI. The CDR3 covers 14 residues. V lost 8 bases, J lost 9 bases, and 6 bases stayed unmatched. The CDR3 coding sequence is TGTGCCAGCTGTGGACTAGCGGGAGGATCTGAGCAGTTCTTC. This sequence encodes CASCGLAGGSEQFF.

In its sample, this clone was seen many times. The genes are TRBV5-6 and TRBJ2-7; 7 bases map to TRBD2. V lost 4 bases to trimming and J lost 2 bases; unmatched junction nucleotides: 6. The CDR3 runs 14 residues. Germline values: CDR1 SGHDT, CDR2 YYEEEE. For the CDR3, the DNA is TGTGCCAGCAGCGGCGGGGGACTCACCTACGAGCAGTACTTC. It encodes CASSGGGLTYEQYF.

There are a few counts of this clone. The CDR3 is CASSLVHEQYF. The CDR3 nucleotides are TGTGCCAGCAGTCTGGTGCACGAGCAGTACTTC. The rearrangement links TRBV6-6 to TRBJ2-7; D is ambiguous. CDR1 and CDR2 (germline): MNHNY, SVGAGI (reference sequence). V was trimmed by 5 bases and J by 5 bases, leaving 7 bases between them. The CDR3 has 11 residues.

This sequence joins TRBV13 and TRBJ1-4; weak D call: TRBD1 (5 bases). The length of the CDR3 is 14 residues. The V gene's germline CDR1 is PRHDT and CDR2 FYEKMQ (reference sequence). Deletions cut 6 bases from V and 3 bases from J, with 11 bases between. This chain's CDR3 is CASSPRGANEKLFF. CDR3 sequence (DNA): TGTGCCAGCAGTCCCCGGGGGGCTAATGAAAAACTGTTTTTT.

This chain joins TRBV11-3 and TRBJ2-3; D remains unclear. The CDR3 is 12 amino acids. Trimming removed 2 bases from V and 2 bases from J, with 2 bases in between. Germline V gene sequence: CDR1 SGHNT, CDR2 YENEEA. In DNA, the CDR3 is TGTGCCAGCAGCTTAATCACAGATACGCAGTATTTT. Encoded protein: CASSLITDTQYF.